This is a list of T cell receptor beta chains from one sample in a study of cytomegalovirus exposure and HLA in healthy donors. Repertoires were generated with immunoSEQ multiplex PCR, while TCRdb's copy carries only in-frame clones and drops some. This sample has more than 130,000 clones, with over 60% found just once. The sequenced sample was PBMCs. All receptors come from a man in his forties in good health and CMV-seropositive. The CDR3 runs from the conserved cysteine through the conserved F or W. The D gene is left open where the match is weak. The size of a clone is reported for some rows only, either as once, few or many, or as a class for expanded clones.

TRBJ1-5,-,TRBV19,TRBD1,CASSIGGGTGYQPQHF,TGTGCCAGTAGTATTGGGGGCGGGACAGGGTATCAGCCCCAGCATTTT
TRBJ2-7,-,TRBV6-5,TRBD1,CASSPSGTDLYEQYF,TGTGCCAGCAGTCCGTCGGGGACAGACCTCTACGAGCAGTACTTC
TRBJ2-7,once,TRBV27,TRBD1,CASSFRGREYEQYF,TGTGCCAGCAGTTTCAGGGGGCGCGAGTACGAGCAGTACTTC
TRBJ2-5,-,TRBV7-2,TRBD2,CASSLAGGGETQYF,TGTGCCAGCAGCTTAGCGGGGGGGGGAGAGACCCAGTACTTC
TRBJ2-1,-,TRBV4-1,-,CASSQEGGAGDEQFF,TGCGCCAGCAGCCAAGAGGGGGGGGCTGGGGATGAGCAGTTCTTC
TRBJ2-7,-,TRBV11-3,TRBD1,CASSLEQTGGSYEQYF,TGTGCCAGCAGCTTAGAGCAAACAGGGGGTAGCTACGAGCAGTACTTC
TRBJ1-4,-,TRBV28,-,CASSPGRGGEKLFF,TGTGCCAGCAGTCCTGGCAGGGGTGGCGAAAAACTGTTTTTT
TRBJ1-4,few,TRBV7-9,-,CASSLRAPGGGAEKLFF,TGTGCCAGCAGCTTAAGGGCCCCGGGTGGGGGCGCGGAAAAACTGTTTTTT
TRBJ1-3,-,TRBV19,TRBD1,CASSWDSRSGNTIYF,TGTGCCAGTAGTTGGGACAGCCGCTCTGGAAACACCATATATTTT
TRBJ1-5,-,TRBV6-5,TRBD1,CASRTGVGHQPQHF,TGTGCCAGCAGGACAGGGGTTGGGCATCAGCCCCAGCATTTT
TRBJ2-3,-,TRBV14,-,CASSQDLAGPGTDTQYF,TGTGCCAGCAGCCAAGATTTGGCAGGGCCGGGCACAGATACGCAGTATTTT
TRBJ2-3,-,TRBV5-6,-,CASSLANTDTQYF,TGTGCCAGCAGCTTGGCCAACACAGATACGCAGTATTTT
TRBJ1-1,-,TRBV9,-,CASSVEPGDTEAFF,TGTGCCAGCAGCGTAGAACCAGGCGACACTGAAGCTTTCTTT
TRBJ2-1,few,TRBV19,TRBD2,CASSVPGLAAIERFF,TGTGCCAGTAGTGTTCCGGGACTAGCGGCCATCGAACGGTTCTTC
TRBJ1-6,once,TRBV5-4,TRBD1,CASSGQGANRHSPLHF,TGTGCCAGCAGCGGACAGGGGGCAAATAGGCATTCACCCCTCCACTTT
TRBJ2-5,-,TRBV7-2,TRBD2,CASSSNLNTAGGLGTQYF,TGTGCCAGCAGCTCTAATCTGAATACGGCGGGAGGGCTAGGGACCCAGTACTTC
TRBJ1-2,-,TRBV18,TRBD1,CASSPTGTGASWHYGYTF,TGTGCCAGCTCACCAACCGGGACAGGGGCTTCGTGGCACTATGGCTACACCTTC
TRBJ2-7,-,TRBV27,TRBD2,CASSLMGTSGRATQYF,TGTGCCAGCAGTTTAATGGGGACTAGCGGGAGGGCTACGCAGTACTTC
TRBJ2-5,few,TRBV6-5,-,CASSYSIGGEQYF,TGTGCCAGCAGTTACTCGATTGGCGGGGAGCAGTACTTC
TRBJ2-7,few,TRBV27,-,CASSREGQMSSYEQYF,TGTGCCAGCAGCCGAGAGGGCCAAATGAGCTCCTACGAGCAGTACTTC
TRBJ2-7,few,TRBV7-2,TRBD2,CASSPQGLAGSYEQYF,TGTGCCAGCAGCCCCCAGGGACTAGCGGGATCCTACGAGCAGTACTTC
TRBJ1-4,once,TRBV10-2,-,CASSETGLGEKLFF,TGCGCCAGCAGTGAGACGGGACTAGGGGAAAAACTGTTTTTT
TRBJ2-7,-,TRBV7-9,-,CASSLGRVGEQYF,TGTGCCAGCAGCTTAGGCAGGGTCGGCGAGCAGTACTTC
TRBJ1-1,few,TRBV4-3,-,CASSPRTGGLDTEAFF,TGCGCCAGCAGCCCCCGAACGGGGGGGCTGGACACTGAAGCTTTCTTT
TRBJ1-5,-,TRBV10-1,TRBD1,CASIGDREPGRDQPQHF,TGCGCCAGCATCGGAGACAGGGAGCCGGGAAGGGATCAGCCCCAGCATTTT
TRBJ2-7,-,TRBV6-6,TRBD2,CASRGGGGSYEQYF,TGTGCCAGCAGGGGCGGGGGTGGCTCCTACGAGCAGTACTTC
TRBJ2-3,-,TRBV30,-,CAWSVSSANTQYF,TGTGCCTGGAGTGTAAGCAGCGCTAATACGCAGTATTTT
TRBJ1-6,-,TRBV5-4,TRBD1,CASSPGQGSSYNSPLHF,TGTGCCAGCAGCCCCGGACAGGGGAGCTCCTATAATTCACCCCTCCACTTT
TRBJ2-7,few,TRBV27,-,CASSLLGGKYEQYF,TGTGCCAGCAGTTTATTAGGGGGAAAGTACGAGCAGTACTTC
TRBJ2-1,once,TRBV5-1,-,CASSFRFGGQIYNEQFF,TGCGCCAGCAGCTTCCGCTTCGGGGGTCAGATCTACAATGAGCAGTTCTTC
TRBJ1-5,-,TRBV6-1,-,CASSDRVGLFNQPQHF,TGTGCCAGCAGTGACAGGGTTGGGTTGTTCAATCAGCCCCAGCATTTT
TRBJ2-1,-,TRBV6-5,TRBD1,CASSSSGQTYNEQFF,TGTGCCAGCAGTTCCTCGGGACAGACCTACAATGAGCAGTTCTTC
TRBJ1-1,-,TRBV19,-,CASSIVRRLNTEAFF,TGTGCCAGTAGTATAGTTCGGCGGCTGAACACTGAAGCTTTCTTT
TRBJ2-7,-,TRBV10-3,TRBD1,CAISDPGTGSTHEQYF,TGTGCCATCAGTGATCCCGGGACAGGGTCAACCCACGAGCAGTACTTC
TRBJ2-3,-,TRBV27,-,CASSPYSASSTDTQYF,TGTGCCAGCAGTCCATATAGCGCTTCAAGCACAGATACGCAGTATTTT
TRBJ2-1,-,TRBV5-1,TRBD1,CASSLFATGGYEQFF,TGCGCCAGCAGCTTGTTTGCGACAGGGGGCTATGAGCAGTTCTTC